A selection of T cell receptor beta chains follows, all from one sample in a study of Ad26.COV2.S vaccination and SARS-CoV-2 variants. TCRdb's table, derived via immunoSEQ multiplex PCR, lists solely in-frame clones and lacks some. The data hold 300,000 to 400,000 clones, with around 90% observed a single time. Sequenced material: peripheral blood, taken in a trial of Ad26.COV2.S vaccine versus placebo. The origin of the receptors is a person between 18 and 65 years old who received the Ad26.COV2.S COVID-19 vaccine or a placebo. CDR3s include the opening cysteine and the closing phenylalanine or tryptophan. Each record gives: J gene, V gene, CDR3 length, clone size, D gene, CDR3 DNA, CDR3 protein. D genes are given only for firm matches. Clone sizes are given selectively: once, few, many, or a class where the clone is expanded.

j_call: TRBJ1-3
v_call: TRBV24-1
cdr3_length: 15
clone_size: -
d_call: -
cdr3_nt: TGTGCCACCAGTGATTCCTCGGACAGAAGGAACACCATATATTTT
cdr3_aa: CATSDSSDRRNTIYF

j_call: TRBJ1-3
v_call: TRBV6-1
cdr3_length: 15
clone_size: -
d_call: -
cdr3_nt: TGTGCCAGCAGTGAAGAGGGGGGGATTGGAAACACCATATATTTT
cdr3_aa: CASSEEGGIGNTIYF

j_call: TRBJ2-3
v_call: TRBV29-1
cdr3_length: 12
clone_size: once
d_call: -
cdr3_nt: TGCAGCGTTGAAAAGACCGGTGGTACGCAGTATTTT
cdr3_aa: CSVEKTGGTQYF

j_call: TRBJ2-5
v_call: TRBV14
cdr3_length: 14
clone_size: once
d_call: TRBD2
cdr3_nt: TGTGCCAGCAGCCAAGATTGGCGGGGGGAGACCCAGTACTTC
cdr3_aa: CASSQDWRGETQYF

j_call: TRBJ1-2
v_call: TRBV7-2
cdr3_length: 15
clone_size: -
d_call: -
cdr3_nt: TGTGCCAGCACCCTCACTAAAGGCGGGTTTAGCGGCTACACCTTC
cdr3_aa: CASTLTKGGFSGYTF

j_call: TRBJ1-2
v_call: TRBV4-1
cdr3_length: 15
clone_size: once
d_call: TRBD1
cdr3_nt: TGCGCCAGCACCAAAAGCACAGGGGTTAACTATGGCTACACCTTC
cdr3_aa: CASTKSTGVNYGYTF

j_call: TRBJ1-2
v_call: TRBV12-5
cdr3_length: 15
clone_size: -
d_call: TRBD1
cdr3_nt: TGTGCTAGTGGTTTTCCCTCAGGGGGCATATATGGCTACACCTTC
cdr3_aa: CASGFPSGGIYGYTF

j_call: TRBJ2-2
v_call: TRBV7-6
cdr3_length: 16
clone_size: -
d_call: TRBD1
cdr3_nt: TGTGCCAGCAGCTCTTCACAGGGGGATAACGCCGGGGAGCTGTTTTTT
cdr3_aa: CASSSSQGDNAGELFF

j_call: TRBJ1-2
v_call: TRBV27
cdr3_length: 15
clone_size: -
d_call: TRBD1
cdr3_nt: TGTGCCAGCAGTTTAACGGGACAGGGGAAATATGGCTACACCTTC
cdr3_aa: CASSLTGQGKYGYTF

j_call: TRBJ1-1
v_call: TRBV7-9
cdr3_length: 15
clone_size: -
d_call: TRBD1
cdr3_nt: TGTGCCAGCAGCCGCCGACAGGGGTGGGACACTGAAGCTTTCTTT
cdr3_aa: CASSRRQGWDTEAFF

j_call: TRBJ1-5
v_call: TRBV19
cdr3_length: 15
clone_size: -
d_call: TRBD1
cdr3_nt: TGTGCCAGTAGTATACAGGCAGGGGGCGGTCAGCCCCAGCATTTT
cdr3_aa: CASSIQAGGGQPQHF

j_call: TRBJ1-5
v_call: TRBV15
cdr3_length: 16
clone_size: -
d_call: -
cdr3_nt: TGTGCCACCAGCAGTAAAGGGTTCGGGAGCAATCAGCCCCAGCATTTT
cdr3_aa: CATSSKGFGSNQPQHF

j_call: TRBJ1-1
v_call: TRBV7-6
cdr3_length: 14
clone_size: -
d_call: -
cdr3_nt: TGTGCCAGCAGCTCACAGGGTTATAGAACTGAAGCTTTCTTT
cdr3_aa: CASSSQGYRTEAFF

j_call: TRBJ2-3
v_call: TRBV28
cdr3_length: 14
clone_size: -
d_call: -
cdr3_nt: TGTGCCAGCAAAAGAGAAATTCTCACAGATACGCAGTATTTT
cdr3_aa: CASKREILTDTQYF

j_call: TRBJ2-2
v_call: TRBV19
cdr3_length: 14
clone_size: -
d_call: TRBD2
cdr3_nt: TGTGCCAGTAGCCAACCGGGAGGCACCGGGGAGCTGTTTTTT
cdr3_aa: CASSQPGGTGELFF

j_call: TRBJ2-2
v_call: TRBV4-3
cdr3_length: 16
clone_size: -
d_call: TRBD1
cdr3_nt: TGCGCCAGCAGAAGCAGACGGGACAGGGAGGGCGGGGAGCTGTTTTTT
cdr3_aa: CASRSRRDREGGELFF

j_call: TRBJ1-3
v_call: TRBV7-9
cdr3_length: 15
clone_size: -
d_call: -
cdr3_nt: TGTGCCAGCAGCCATAAAAGGGGGACTGGAAACACCATATATTTT
cdr3_aa: CASSHKRGTGNTIYF

j_call: TRBJ2-1
v_call: TRBV4-2
cdr3_length: 19
clone_size: -
d_call: -
cdr3_nt: TGTGCCAGCAGCCAAGATGCGGTGACGCCCTCCGGACATACTAATGAGCAGTTCTTC
cdr3_aa: CASSQDAVTPSGHTNEQFF